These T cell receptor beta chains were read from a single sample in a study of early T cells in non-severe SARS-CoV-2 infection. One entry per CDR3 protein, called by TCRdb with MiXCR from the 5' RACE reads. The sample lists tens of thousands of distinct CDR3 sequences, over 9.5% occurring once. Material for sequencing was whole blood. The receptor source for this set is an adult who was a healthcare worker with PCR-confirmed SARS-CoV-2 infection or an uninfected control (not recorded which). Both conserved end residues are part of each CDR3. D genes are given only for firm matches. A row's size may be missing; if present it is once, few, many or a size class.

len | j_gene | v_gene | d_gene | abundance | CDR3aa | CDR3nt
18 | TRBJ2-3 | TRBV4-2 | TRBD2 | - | CASSPRLAGGPDTDTQYF | TGTGCCAGCAGCCCACGACTAGCGGGAGGGCCGGACACAGATACGCAGTATTTT
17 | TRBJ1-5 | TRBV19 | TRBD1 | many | CASSAFSGGISNQPQHF | TGTGCCAGTAGTGCCTTCTCAGGGGGGATCAGCAATCAGCCCCAGCATTTT
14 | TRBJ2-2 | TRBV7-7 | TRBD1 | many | CASSITGGTGELFF | TGTGCCAGCAGCATAACAGGGGGCACCGGGGAGCTGTTTTTT
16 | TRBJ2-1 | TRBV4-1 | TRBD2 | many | CASSQEGAGGRNEQFF | TGCGCCAGCAGCCAAGAGGGAGCGGGAGGGAGGAATGAGCAGTTCTTC
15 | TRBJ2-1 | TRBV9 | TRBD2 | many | CASSVGASGYNEQFF | TGTGCCAGCAGCGTAGGTGCTAGCGGATACAATGAGCAGTTCTTC
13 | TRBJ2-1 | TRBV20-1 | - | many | CSAKRNWGNEQFF | TGCAGTGCTAAGAGGAACTGGGGGAATGAGCAGTTCTTC
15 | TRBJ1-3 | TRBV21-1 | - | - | CASSYRDRDPNTIYF | TGTGCCAGCAGCTATCGGGACAGGGATCCAAACACCATATATTTT
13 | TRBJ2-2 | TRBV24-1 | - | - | CATSDFATGELFF | TGTGCCACCAGTGATTTTGCCACCGGGGAGCTGTTTTTT
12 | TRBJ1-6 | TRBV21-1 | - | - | CACRTGGSPLHF | TGTGCCTGCCGGACAGGGGGGTCACCCCTCCACTTT
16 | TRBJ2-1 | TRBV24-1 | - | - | CATSDFTISGYGEQFF | TGTGCCACCAGTGATTTTACGATATCAGGTTACGGTGAGCAGTTCTTC
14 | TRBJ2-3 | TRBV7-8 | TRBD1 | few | CASSPMDRADTQYF | TGTGCCAGCAGCCCCATGGACAGGGCAGATACGCAGTATTTT
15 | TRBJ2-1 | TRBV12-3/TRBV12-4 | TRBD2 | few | CASSSQLAVYNEQFF | TGTGCCAGCAGTTCCCAGCTAGCGGTATACAATGAGCAGTTCTTC
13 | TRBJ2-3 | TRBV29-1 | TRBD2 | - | CSAQLAGARTQYF | TGCAGCGCCCAACTAGCGGGAGCTCGTACGCAGTATTTT
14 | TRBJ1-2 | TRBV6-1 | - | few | CASSDGSLIYGYTF | TGTGCCAGCAGTGATGGCAGTCTGATCTATGGCTACACCTTC
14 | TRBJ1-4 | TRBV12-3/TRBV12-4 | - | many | CASSLQGSNEKLFF | TGTGCCAGCAGTTTACAGGGAAGTAATGAAAAACTGTTTTTT
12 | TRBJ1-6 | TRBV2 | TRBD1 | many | CASSSTGLTLHF | TGTGCCAGCAGTTCGACAGGGTTGACCCTCCACTTT
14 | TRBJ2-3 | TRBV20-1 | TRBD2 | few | CSARRRGGGDTQYF | TGCAGTGCCCGTCGACGGGGGGGCGGGGATACGCAGTATTTT
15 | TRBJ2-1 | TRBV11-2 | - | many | CASSLARGELNEQFF | TGTGCCAGCAGCTTAGCCCGCGGGGAACTCAATGAGCAGTTCTTC
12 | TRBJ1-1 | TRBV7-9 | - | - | CASSKDHTEAFF | TGTGCCAGCAGCAAAGACCACACTGAAGCTTTCTTT
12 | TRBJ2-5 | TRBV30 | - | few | CAWRPFGETQYF | TGTGCCTGGAGGCCTTTCGGGGAGACCCAGTACTTC
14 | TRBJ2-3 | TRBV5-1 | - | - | CASSFVVLADTQYF | TGCGCCAGCAGCTTTGTAGTCCTAGCAGATACGCAGTATTTT
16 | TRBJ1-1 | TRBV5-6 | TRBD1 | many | CASSLAGTGGNTEAFF | TGTGCCAGCAGCTTGGCCGGGACAGGGGGAAACACTGAAGCTTTCTTT
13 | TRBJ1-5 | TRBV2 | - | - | CASTGEGTQPQHF | TGTGCCAGCACTGGGGAGGGGACTCAGCCCCAGCATTTT
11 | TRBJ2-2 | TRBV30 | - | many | CAWSMTGELFF | TGTGCCTGGAGTATGACCGGGGAGCTGTTTTTT
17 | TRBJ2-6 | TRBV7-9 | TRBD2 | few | CASSSQREGTGANVLTF | TGTGCCAGCAGCTCGCAAAGGGAGGGAACTGGGGCCAACGTCCTGACTTTC
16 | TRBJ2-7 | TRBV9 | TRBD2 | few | CASSVDPSGMVLEQYF | TGTGCCAGCAGCGTAGATCCTAGCGGGATGGTTCTCGAGCAGTACTTC
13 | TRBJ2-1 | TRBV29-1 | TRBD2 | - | CSGGTIGPNEQFF | TGCAGCGGGGGGACTATCGGTCCCAATGAGCAGTTCTTC
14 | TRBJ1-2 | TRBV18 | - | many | CASSPGIQRDGYTF | TGTGCCAGCTCACCCGGGATCCAGAGGGATGGCTACACCTTC
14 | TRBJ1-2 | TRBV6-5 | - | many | CASRQPGLSGGYTF | TGTGCCAGCAGACAGCCCGGACTCAGCGGGGGCTACACCTTC
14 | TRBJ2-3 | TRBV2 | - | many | CASSVGLATDTQYF | TGTGCCAGCAGTGTTGGGCTAGCAACAGATACGCAGTATTTT
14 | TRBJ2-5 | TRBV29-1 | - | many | CSAPRPGSTETQYF | TGCAGCGCCCCCAGACCAGGATCGACAGAGACCCAGTACTTC
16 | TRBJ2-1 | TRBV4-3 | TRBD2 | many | CASSQVLAGGGNEQFF | TGCGCCAGCAGCCAAGTTTTGGCGGGAGGGGGGAATGAGCAGTTCTTC
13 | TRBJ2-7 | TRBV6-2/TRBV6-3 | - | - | CASINGGSHEQYF | TGTGCCAGCATTAACGGAGGGTCCCACGAGCAGTACTTC
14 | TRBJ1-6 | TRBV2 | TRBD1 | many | CASSGQGTESPLHF | TGTGCCAGCAGTGGACAGGGGACGGAGTCACCCCTCCACTTT
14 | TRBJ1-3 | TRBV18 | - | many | CASSPKISGNTIYF | TGTGCCAGCTCACCCAAAATCTCTGGAAACACCATATATTTT
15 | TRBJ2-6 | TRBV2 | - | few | CASSDRTAGANVLTF | TGTGCCAGCAGTGATCGGACAGCTGGGGCCAACGTCCTGACTTTC
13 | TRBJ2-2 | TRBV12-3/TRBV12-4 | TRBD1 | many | CASSYGQGVELFF | TGTGCCAGCAGCTATGGACAGGGTGTGGAGCTGTTTTTT
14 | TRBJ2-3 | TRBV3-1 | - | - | CASSLLASTDTQYF | TGTGCCAGCAGCCTGCTGGCGAGCACAGATACGCAGTATTTT
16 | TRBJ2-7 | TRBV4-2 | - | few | CASSQDRTGNYYEQYF | TGTGCCAGCAGCCAAGATCGGACGGGGAATTACTACGAGCAGTACTTC
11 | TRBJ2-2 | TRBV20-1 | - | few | CSAPLSGELFF | TGCAGTGCCCCCCTAAGCGGGGAGCTGTTTTTT
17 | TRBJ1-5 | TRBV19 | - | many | CASNAGVGMLSNQPQHF | TGTGCCAGTAATGCCGGGGTGGGTATGTTGAGCAATCAGCCCCAGCATTTT
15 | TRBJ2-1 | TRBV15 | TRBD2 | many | CATSREREVRNEQFF | TGTGCCACCAGCAGGGAGCGGGAGGTCCGCAATGAGCAGTTCTTC
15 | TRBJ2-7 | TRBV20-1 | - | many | CSARSPASSSYEQYF | TGCAGTGCTAGATCACCGGCGAGCAGCTCCTACGAGCAGTACTTC
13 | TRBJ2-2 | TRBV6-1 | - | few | CASSEGDTGELFF | TGTGCCAGCAGTGAGGGAGACACCGGGGAGCTGTTTTTT